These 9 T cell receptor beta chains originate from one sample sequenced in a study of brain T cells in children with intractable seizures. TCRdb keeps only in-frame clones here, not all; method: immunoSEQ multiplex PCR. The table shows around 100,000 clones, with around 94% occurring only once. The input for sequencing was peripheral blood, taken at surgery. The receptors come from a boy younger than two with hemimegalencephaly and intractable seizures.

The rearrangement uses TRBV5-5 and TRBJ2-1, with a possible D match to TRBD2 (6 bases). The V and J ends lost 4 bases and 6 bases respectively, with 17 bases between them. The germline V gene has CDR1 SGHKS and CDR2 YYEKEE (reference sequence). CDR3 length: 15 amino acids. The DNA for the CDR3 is TGTGCCAGCAGCCTAGTTGGGACTGGACTCAATGAGCAGTTCTTC. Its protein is CASSLVGTGLNEQFF.

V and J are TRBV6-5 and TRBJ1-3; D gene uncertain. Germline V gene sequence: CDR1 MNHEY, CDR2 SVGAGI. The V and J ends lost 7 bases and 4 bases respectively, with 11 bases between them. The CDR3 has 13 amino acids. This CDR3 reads CASNARSGNTIYF. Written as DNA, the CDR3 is TGTGCCAGCAACGCCAGGTCCGGAAACACCATATATTTT.

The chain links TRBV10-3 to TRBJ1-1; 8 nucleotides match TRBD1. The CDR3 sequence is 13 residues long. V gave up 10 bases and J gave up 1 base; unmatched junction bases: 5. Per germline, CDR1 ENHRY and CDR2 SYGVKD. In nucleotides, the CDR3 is TGTGCCACACGGACAGGGAGGAACACTGAAGCTTTCTTT. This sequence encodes CATRTGRNTEAFF.

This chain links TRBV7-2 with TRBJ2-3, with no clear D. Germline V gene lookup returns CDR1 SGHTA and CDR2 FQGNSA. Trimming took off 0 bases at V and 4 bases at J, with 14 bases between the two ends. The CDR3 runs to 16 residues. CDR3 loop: CASSLASPGVADTQYF. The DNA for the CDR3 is TGTGCCAGCAGCTTAGCTAGTCCGGGTGTGGCAGATACGCAGTATTTT.

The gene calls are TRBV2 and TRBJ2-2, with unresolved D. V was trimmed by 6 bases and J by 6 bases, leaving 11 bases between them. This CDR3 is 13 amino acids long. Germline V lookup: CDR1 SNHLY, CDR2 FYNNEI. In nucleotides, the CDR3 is TGTGCCAGCAGCGCCGATGTAGCCGGGGAGCTGTTTTTT. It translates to CASSADVAGELFF.

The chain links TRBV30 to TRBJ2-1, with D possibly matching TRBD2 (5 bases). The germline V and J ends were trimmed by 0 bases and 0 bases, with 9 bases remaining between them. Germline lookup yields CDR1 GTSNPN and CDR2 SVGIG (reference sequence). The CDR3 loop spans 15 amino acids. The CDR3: CAWSVLGISYNEQFF. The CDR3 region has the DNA TGTGCCTGGAGTGTACTAGGGATCTCCTACAATGAGCAGTTCTTC.

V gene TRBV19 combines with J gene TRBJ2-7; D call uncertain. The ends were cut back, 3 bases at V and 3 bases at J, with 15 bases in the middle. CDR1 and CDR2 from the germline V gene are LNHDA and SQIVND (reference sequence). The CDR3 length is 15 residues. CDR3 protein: CASSMLGGSYYEQYF. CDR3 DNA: TGTGCCAGTAGTATGTTGGGTGGTAGCTACTACGAGCAGTACTTC.

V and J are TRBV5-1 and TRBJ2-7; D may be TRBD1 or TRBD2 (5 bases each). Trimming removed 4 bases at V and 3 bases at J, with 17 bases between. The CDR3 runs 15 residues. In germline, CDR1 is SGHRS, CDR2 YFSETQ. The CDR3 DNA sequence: TGCGCCAGCAGCCCGTCCCCCATGGGGGACTACGAGCAGTACTTC. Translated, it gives CASSPSPMGDYEQYF. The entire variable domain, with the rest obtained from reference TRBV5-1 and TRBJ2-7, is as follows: KAGVTQTPRYLIKTRGQQVTLSCSPISGHRSVSWYQQTPGQGLQFLFEYFSETQRNKGNFPGRFSGRQFSNSRSEMNVSTLELGDSALYLCASSPSPMGDYEQYFGPGTRLTVT.

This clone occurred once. The CDR3 region has the DNA TGTGCCAGCAGCTTTGACGGCTACGAGCAGTACTTC. It is translated as CASSFDGYEQYF. V gene TRBV7-2 combines with J gene TRBJ2-7, with D uncertain. The V end was cut by 3 bases, the J end by 3 bases, with 6 bases between. Germline loops: CDR1 SGHTA, CDR2 FQGNSA. There are 12 residues in the CDR3.